These 25 T cell receptor beta chains came from one sample sequenced in a study of cytomegalovirus exposure and HLA in healthy donors. Use of 60 Vbeta and 13 Jbeta primers characterized the PCR. Sequenced by immunoSEQ multiplex PCR; TCRdb stores in-frame clones only, minus some. The sample records 200,000 to 250,000 clones, about 83% being singletons. Specimen: PBMCs. Receptors originate from a human donor in good health.

The V gene is TRBV5-4, the J gene TRBJ2-1; tentative D call: TRBD1 (6 bases). Germline CDR1 and CDR2: SGHNT and YYREEE (reference sequence). V lost 4 bases, J lost 8 bases, and 13 bases lay in between. The CDR3 has 13 amino acids. DNA of the CDR3: TGTGCCAGCAGCACGGGGACAATTCATGAGCAGTTCTTC. Amino acids: CASSTGTIHEQFF. The variable domain in full, with the rest retrieved from reference TRBV5-4 and TRBJ2-1, is ETGVTQSPTHLIKTRGQQVTLRCSSQSGHNTVSWYQQALGQGPQFIFQYYREEENGRGNFPPRFSGLQFPNYSSELNVNALELDDSALYLCASSTGTIHEQFFGPGTRLTVL.

The chain joins TRBV5-1 to TRBJ1-1; 7 nucleotides match TRBD1. From germline, CDR1 is SGHRS and CDR2 YFSETQ. There are 14 residues in the CDR3. With V trimmed by 1 base and J by 2 bases, 2 bases remained unmatched. CDR3 sequence: CASSLQGGNTEAFF. The CDR3 coding sequence is TGCGCCAGCAGCTTGCAGGGGGGTAACACTGAAGCTTTCTTT.

This clone was observed once. The chain carries TRBV6-1 and TRBJ1-3; D ambiguous. Germline CDR1 and CDR2: MNHNS and SASEGT. The CDR3 has 13 amino acids. V was clipped by 2 bases and J by 4 bases, with 6 bases between them. The CDR3 region is CASSETAGNTIYF. In DNA, the CDR3 is TGTGCCAGCAGTGAAACAGCCGGAAACACCATATATTTT.

The gene calls are TRBV7-9 and TRBJ2-1, with 9 bases fitting TRBD2. V lost 8 bases, J lost 6 bases, and 8 bases stayed unmatched. This CDR3 has 14 residues. Germline assignment: CDR1 SEHNR and CDR2 FQNEAQ (reference sequence). The CDR3 loop is CASASSGSSNEQFF. The CDR3 nucleotides read TGTGCCAGCGCTAGTAGCGGGAGTAGCAATGAGCAGTTCTTC.

The chain uses TRBV7-3 and TRBJ2-7; 7 bases are shared with TRBD1. The junction had 6 bases not matched to a gene; V was cut back by 2 bases and J by 2 bases. CDR1 and CDR2 (germline): SGHTA, FQGTGA. This CDR3 has 15 residues. CDR3: CASSLRPDRAYEQYF. The DNA of the CDR3 is TGTGCCAGCAGCTTACGTCCCGACAGGGCCTACGAGCAGTACTTC.

V is TRBV11-2 and J is TRBJ2-5, with D tentatively TRBD2 (5 bases). The V end was cut by 5 bases, the J end by 1 base, with 8 bases between. The CDR3 has 13 residues. CDR1 is SGHAT, CDR2 FQNNGV, per germline. CDR3 nucleotides: TGTGCCAGCAGCCCTGGACTCCAAGAGACCCAGTACTTC. Translation: CASSPGLQETQYF. Full variable domain (missing parts from reference TRBV11-2 and TRBJ2-5): EAGVAQSPRYKIIEKRQSVAFWCNPISGHATLYWYQQILGQGPKLLIQFQNNGVVDDSQLPKDRFSAERLKGVDSTLKIQPAKLEDSAVYLCASSPGLQETQYFGPGTRLLVL.

With respect to this clone: One end of the junction is discordant with germline, which a read error may explain. The rearrangement joins TRBV7-9 to TRBJ1-2; 8 nucleotides match TRBD1. Germline V gene sequence: CDR1 SEHNR, CDR2 FQNEAQ (reference sequence). This CDR3 is built from 14 residues. The CDR3 sequence is CSSDHAKTTGAYTF. CDR3 DNA: TGTTCCAGTGATCATGCCAAAACGACAGGGGCCTACACCTTC.

The genes are TRBV5-6 and TRBJ2-1, with D possibly TRBD2 on 6 matching bases. V shed 5 bases and J shed 2 bases, with 11 bases lying between them. The CDR3 length is 14 residues. Germline values: CDR1 SGHDT, CDR2 YYEEEE. CDR3 nucleotide sequence: TGTGCCAGCAGTGATCTAGCGACCTACAATGAGCAGTTCTTC. Encoded protein: CASSDLATYNEQFF.

This chain joins TRBV6-6 and TRBJ2-1; 7 bases are shared with TRBD2. The CDR3 consists of 16 residues. Trimming at V came to 8 bases and at J to 5 bases, leaving 15 bases not matched to a gene. Germline values: CDR1 MNHNY, CDR2 SVGAGI (reference sequence). CDR3 in amino acids: CASHRRSRENHNEQFF. The CDR3, as DNA: TGTGCCAGCCACCGCAGATCGCGGGAGAACCACAATGAGCAGTTCTTC.

This chain uses TRBV9 with TRBJ2-1; 10 bases match TRBD1. CDR1 is SGDLS, CDR2 YYNGEE, per germline. The CDR3 is made up of 17 amino acids. After removal of 3 bases from V and 3 bases from J, the junction contained 9 bases not matched to a gene. Written as DNA, the CDR3 is TGTGCCAGCAGCGAGTGGGACAGGGGCTCCTTCTACAATGAGCAGTTCTTC. Amino acid sequence: CASSEWDRGSFYNEQFF.

V is TRBV5-1 and J is TRBJ2-3; D unclear. V shed 0 bases and J shed 6 bases, with 11 bases lying between them. This CDR3 comprises 14 residues. Germline CDR1 reads SGHRS; CDR2 reads YFSETQ. The CDR3 sequence: CASSLGSARDTQYF. In nucleotides, the CDR3 is TGCGCCAGCAGCTTGGGATCAGCGCGGGATACGCAGTATTTT.

The rearrangement joins TRBV18 to TRBJ2-1; 7 positions match TRBD2. CDR1 is KGHSH and CDR2 is LQKENI in the germline V gene. V lost 3 bases to trimming and J lost 6 bases; unmatched junction nucleotides: 8. This CDR3 has 15 residues. The CDR3 is CASSPSGGVGNEQFF. DNA for the CDR3: TGTGCCAGCTCACCCTCGGGAGGCGTCGGCAATGAGCAGTTCTTC.

The rearrangement uses TRBV9 and TRBJ2-6, with D possibly being TRBD2 (6 bases). This CDR3 comprises 17 residues. Trimming removed 2 bases from V and 0 bases from J, with 12 bases in between. Germline V CDR1 and CDR2: SGDLS, YYNGEE. The CDR3 DNA reads as TGTGCCAGCAGCGTGGGGGGAACCAGCTCTGGGGCCAACGTCCTGACTTTC. It encodes CASSVGGTSSGANVLTF.

This clone has a single count. As DNA, the CDR3 is TGTGCCAGCTCACCCGGGGTGTCCCGAGAACCGTACTTC. It specifies CASSPGVSREPYF. The chain is built from TRBV18 and TRBJ2-7; the D gene is possibly TRBD2 (5 bases). This CDR3 region has 13 residues. Germline V gene lookup returns CDR1 KGHSH and CDR2 LQKENI. V lost 3 bases to trimming and J lost 12 bases, with 18 bases between them.

The gene calls are TRBV19 and TRBJ1-5, with 7 bases lining up with TRBD1. This CDR3 spans 16 amino acids. The ends lost 1 base at V and 5 bases at J; junction bases unmatched: 8. Germline V CDR1 and CDR2: LNHDA, SQIVND (reference sequence). The CDR3 is CASSIVEGALYQPQHF. CDR3 DNA: TGTGCCAGTAGTATAGTTGAGGGGGCATTATATCAGCCCCAGCATTTT.

The J gene is TRBJ1-5, the V gene TRBV4-2; TRBD1 agrees at 7 bases. Germline V CDR1 and CDR2: LGHNA, YNFKEQ. The V and J ends lost 0 bases and 11 bases, in that order; junction bases with no gene match: 10. This CDR3 contains 15 residues. CDR3 loop: CASSQDKDRRTAQHF. CDR3 bases: TGTGCCAGCAGCCAAGATAAGGACAGGAGAACAGCCCAGCATTTT.

The J gene is TRBJ2-7, the V gene TRBV7-9, with D possibly TRBD2 on 6 matching bases. The V and J ends lost 4 bases and 3 bases respectively, with 19 bases between them. CDR1 is SEHNR and CDR2 is FQNEAQ in the germline V gene (reference sequence). The CDR3 has 16 amino acids. The CDR3 protein is CASSSPPTRPDYEQYF. DNA for the CDR3: TGTGCCAGCAGCTCCCCACCGACTAGACCCGACTACGAGCAGTACTTC.

The chain combines TRBV19 with TRBJ1-1; D not certain. The CDR3 runs to 14 residues. The V end was cut by 4 bases, the J end by 1 base, with 10 bases between. CDR1 LNHDA and CDR2 SQIVND come from the germline V gene (reference sequence). CDR3 in amino acids: CASSNGGANTEAFF. Here the CDR3 DNA reads TGTGCCAGTAGTAATGGCGGAGCGAACACTGAAGCTTTCTTT.

The rearrangement joins TRBV4-2 to TRBJ2-3, with D possibly matching TRBD2 (6 bases). This CDR3 region has 17 residues. Trimming left V 5 bases short and J 4 bases short, with 22 bases between. Germline assignment: CDR1 LGHNA and CDR2 YNFKEQ. The CDR3: CASSTGEGTGGADTQYF. CDR3 coding DNA: TGTGCCAGCAGCACCGGAGAGGGGACCGGAGGGGCAGATACGCAGTATTTT.

V and J are TRBV27 and TRBJ1-5, with unresolved D. Germline assignment: CDR1 MNHEY and CDR2 SMNVEV (reference sequence). The V gene lost 3 bases and the J gene lost 3 bases, with 12 bases spanning the gap. CDR3 length: 15 residues. The CDR3 reads CASSLLASNNQPQHF. CDR3 in DNA: TGTGCCAGCAGTTTGCTCGCCAGTAACAATCAGCCCCAGCATTTT.

The V call is TRBV2, the J call TRBJ2-1, with a possible D match to TRBD1 (5 bases). Trimming took 2 bases from V and 3 from J, leaving 8 bases between them. This CDR3 has 14 residues. CDR1 is SNHLY, CDR2 FYNNEI, per germline. Written as DNA, the CDR3 is TGTGCCAGCAGTGAACAGGGCCTCTACAATGAGCAGTTCTTC. This encodes CASSEQGLYNEQFF.

This rearrangement joins TRBV11-1 to TRBJ2-5, with a weak D call TRBD1 (5 bases). The V end lost 4 bases, the J end lost 4 bases, and 16 bases lay between the germline ends. Germline CDR1 is SGHAT and CDR2 is FQDESV (reference sequence). The CDR3 loop spans 15 amino acids. CDR3 residues: CASSSVLNQGETQYF. CDR3 nucleotide sequence: TGTGCCAGCAGCTCCGTACTCAACCAGGGAGAGACCCAGTACTTC.

The chain employs TRBV7-8 and TRBJ2-7; 9 bases line up with TRBD1. CDR1 is SGHVS, CDR2 FQNEAQ, per germline. The CDR3 spans 17 residues. J gave up 1 base and V 5 bases, and 12 bases lay outside the gene matches. The CDR3 DNA follows: TGTGCCAGCAGCCGGGACAGGGCCCGAACGAGGTCCTACGAGCAGTACTTC. Its translation: CASSRDRARTRSYEQYF.

The gene calls are TRBV5-1 and TRBJ2-1; TRBD2 might be the D (5 bases). CDR1 is SGHRS, CDR2 YFSETQ, per germline. CDR3 length: 17 amino acids. V was shortened by 0 bases and J by 0 bases, with 13 bases between the two germline ends. CDR3 in DNA: TGCGCCAGCAGCTTGGATCAAGCGGTGAGCTCCTACAATGAGCAGTTCTTC. It specifies CASSLDQAVSSYNEQFF.

This clone appeared once. V is TRBV30 and J is TRBJ2-5; the match to TRBD2 covers 11 bases. The V gene end was trimmed by 2 bases and the J gene end by 4 bases; junction bases not matched to a gene: 6. CDR3 length: 15 residues. Germline values: CDR1 GTSNPN, CDR2 SVGIG (reference sequence). The CDR3 nucleotides are TGTGCCTGGAGTACCGGACTAGCGGGTGGAGAGACCCAGTACTTC. This translates into CAWSTGLAGGETQYF.